This TCR beta chain originates from a study of blood T cell repertoires in COVID-19 (dated by TCRdb to 2018 to 2021). A note on the overall study: Samples from collaborators originated in the United States, Italy and Spain and spanned both the acute and convalescent phases of COVID-19. Where HLA class I and class II types were available, the types were taken from metadata supplied by the sample provider, not from assay-based typing. Sample metadata almost always included a de-identified subject ID, COVID-19 status, age in years and sex. The prospective study material was composed of cDNA or gDNA derived from T cells, B-cell-depleted T cells, or PBMCs. Samples were obtained from the ongoing ImmuneRACE study (first 160 participants) and from 1,200 or so subjects provided by 6 global collaborators. Deeply sampled blood TCRbeta repertoires from subjects exposed to, actively infected with, or recovered from COVID-19 were included in the dataset. The repertoires were made available in a free public database intended to serve as a resource for research on the immune response to SARS-CoV-2. The research as a whole found: How much clinical and demographic metadata was included differed by source and by participant, and the metadata was provided uncurated.

V is trimmed back by 3 bases and J by 4 bases, and the junction contains 9 bases that no gene match accounts for. From the cysteine through the phenylalanine, the CDR3 covers 15 amino acids. Kept here is only the CDR3 DNA, which spans 45 bases and is read in frame from base 1. Per the germline V gene, SGHRS is the CDR1 and YFSETQ is the CDR2. Concerning this clone itself: This receptor's antigen is unknown. No much larger clonotype is one base removed from it; base qualities were not supplied.

The immunoSEQ Assay, a bias-controlled multiplex PCR, was used to amplify TCRbeta CDR3 regions from genomic DNA. Concerning the study's data processing: The number of nucleated cells in each sample was estimated from the amplification of reference gene primers within the assay. To quantify the absolute abundance of each unique TCRbeta CDR3 rearrangement, sequence reads were collapsed and filtered. For each sample, productive Simpson clonality was calculated by taking the square root of Simpson's diversity index across productive rearrangements. Imported from immuneACCESS, the table was reduced by TCRdb to in-frame sequences with V and J called. These copies leave out some clones; in studies compared against another copy, an unresolved V gene accounts for under half, and the cause of the remainder is not known. That table gives V, J and clone size, and the DNA gave D and trimming. The sample records under 200,000 clones, around 74% of which are singletons. The ten largest clones add up to 8.1% of the sample.

One collaborating source in Seattle enrolled patients while the patients were actively infected and followed the patients over time throughout the course of disease. Whole blood was collected in K2EDTA tubes by collaborating institutions according to the institutions' own protocols. For TCRbeta analysis, collaborators shipped samples in one of three forms: frozen whole blood, isolated PBMCs, or DNA extracted from either of those sample types. Sequencing used peripheral blood. The clonotype originates from a woman aged 55-69 years with COVID-19, enrolled during active disease. The V and J genes are TRBV5-1 and TRBJ1-1; 7 nucleotides in the junction match TRBD1. The CDR3 reads CASSSKTGLGTEAFF. The bases are TGCGCCAGCAGCTCAAAGACAGGGTTAGGCACTGAAGCTTTCTTT.